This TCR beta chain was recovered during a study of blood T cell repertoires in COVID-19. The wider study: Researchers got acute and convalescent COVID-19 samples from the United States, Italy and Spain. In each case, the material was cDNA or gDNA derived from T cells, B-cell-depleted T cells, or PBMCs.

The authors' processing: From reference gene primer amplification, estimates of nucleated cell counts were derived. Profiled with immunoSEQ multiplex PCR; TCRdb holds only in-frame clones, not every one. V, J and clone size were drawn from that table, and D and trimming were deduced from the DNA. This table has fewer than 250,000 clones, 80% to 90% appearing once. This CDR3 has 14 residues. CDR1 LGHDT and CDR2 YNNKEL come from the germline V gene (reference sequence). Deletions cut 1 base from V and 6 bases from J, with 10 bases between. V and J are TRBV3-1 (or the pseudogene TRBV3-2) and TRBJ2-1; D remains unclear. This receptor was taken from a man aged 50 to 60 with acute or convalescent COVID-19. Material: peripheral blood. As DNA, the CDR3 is TGTGCCAGCAGCCAAGTTCGTAGTTCCAATGAGCAGTTCTTC. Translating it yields CASSQVRSSNEQFF.